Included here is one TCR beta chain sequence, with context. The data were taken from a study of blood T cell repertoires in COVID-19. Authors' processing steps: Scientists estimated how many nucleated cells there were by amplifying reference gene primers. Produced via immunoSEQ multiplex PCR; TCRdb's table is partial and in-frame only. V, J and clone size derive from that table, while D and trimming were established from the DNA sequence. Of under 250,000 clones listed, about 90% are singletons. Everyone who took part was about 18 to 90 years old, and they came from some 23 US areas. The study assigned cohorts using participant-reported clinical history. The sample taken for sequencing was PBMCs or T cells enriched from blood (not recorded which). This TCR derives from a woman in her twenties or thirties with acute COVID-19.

CDR3 amino acids: CASRLGAGAFF. In DNA, the CDR3 is TGTGCCAGCAGATTGGGCGCGGGAGCTTTCTTT. The chain combines TRBV28 with TRBJ1-1; D uncertain. Trimming left V 6 bases short and J 10 bases short, with 12 bases between. The V gene's germline CDR1 is MDHEN and CDR2 SYDVKM. The CDR3 has 11 amino acids.